Below are 22 T cell receptor beta chains sequenced from a single sample in a study of control samples from healthy donors and cancer patients. The method was immunoSEQ multiplex PCR; TCRdb's version includes in-frame clones alone and lacks a portion of them. Of about 160,000 clones in the sample, 85% to 90% were seen once. The sequenced sample consisted of blood. Receptor source: a man aged 25 to 40 in good health.

This rearrangement joins TRBV27 to TRBJ2-3, with D possibly TRBD1 on 5 matching bases. Deletions cut 5 bases from V and 11 bases from J, with 17 bases between. CDR1 and CDR2 from the germline V gene are MNHEY and SMNVEV (reference sequence). The CDR3 sequence is 13 residues long. CDR3 nucleotide sequence: TGTGCCAGCAGTACCCATGGGGCGTACGGGCAGTATTTT. It codes for CASSTHGAYGQYF.

The chain has TRBV2 and TRBJ1-2, with a weak D call TRBD1 (5 bases). V lost 4 bases, J lost 3 bases, and 9 bases lay in between. This CDR3 is built from 13 residues. From germline, CDR1 is SNHLY and CDR2 FYNNEI. CDR3 nucleotides: TGTGCCAGCAGTGGTGACAGAGACTATGGCTACACCTTC. This translates into CASSGDRDYGYTF.

The J gene is TRBJ1-1, the V gene TRBV27; 8 positions agree with TRBD1. V lost 5 bases and J lost 1; bases outside the gene matches: 6. The CDR3 covers 15 residues. CDR1 and CDR2 (germline): MNHEY, SMNVEV (reference sequence). CDR3 loop: CASSLTGARNTEAFF. The CDR3 DNA reads TGTGCCAGCAGTCTGACAGGGGCGAGGAACACTGAAGCTTTCTTT.

In its sample, this clone was seen once. The gene calls are TRBV4-1 and TRBJ2-7; TRBD1 matches 9 bases. The trim removed 0 bases at V and 0 bases at J, leaving 6 bases unmatched. The CDR3 runs 17 residues. Germline V gene lookup returns CDR1 MGHRA and CDR2 YSYEKL. The CDR3 bases are TGCGCCAGCAGCCAAGAAGGGGGACAGGGTTACTCCTACGAGCAGTACTTC. Its protein product is CASSQEGGQGYSYEQYF.

V usage is TRBV3-1 (or the pseudogene TRBV3-2) and J usage is TRBJ1-1; unclear D gene. The germline V gene encodes CDR1 LGHDT and CDR2 YNNKEL (reference sequence). The V end lost 6 bases, the J end lost 1 base, and 12 bases lay between the germline ends. This CDR3 comprises 14 residues. Here the CDR3 reads CASSPQQRNTEAFF. For the CDR3, the DNA is TGTGCCAGCAGTCCACAACAGAGGAACACTGAAGCTTTCTTT.

The chain links TRBV21-1 to TRBJ2-7; the table's D call, TRBD2, has no DNA check behind it. TRBV21-1 is a documented pseudogene. The CDR3 covers 15 residues. The CDR3 DNA reads as TGTGCCAGCAGCAAATCACGGGGGTCCACCTACGAGCAGTACTTC. Translation: CASSKSRGSTYEQYF.

This chain connects TRBV2 to TRBJ1-1; 12 bases map to TRBD1. The V gene's germline CDR1 is SNHLY and CDR2 FYNNEI. Trimming at V came to 6 bases and at J to 1 base, leaving 15 bases not matched to a gene. There are 19 residues in the CDR3. The CDR3 nucleotides are TGTGCCAGCAGGGCTACTCCGGGACAGGGGGCTGTCGGGAACACTGAAGCTTTCTTT. Its translation is CASRATPGQGAVGNTEAFF. The full variable domain, its missing parts supplied by reference TRBV2 and TRBJ1-1, is EPEVTQTPSHQVTQMGQEVILRCVPISNHLYFYWYRQILGQKVEFLVSFYNNEISEKSEIFDDQFSVERPDGSNFTLKIRSTKLEDSAMYFCASRATPGQGAVGNTEAFFGQGTRLTVV.

The chain recombines TRBV7-9 with TRBJ1-2, with a tentative D call TRBD1 (6 bases). The germline V and J ends were trimmed by 5 bases and 6 bases, with 16 bases remaining between them. CDR1 is SEHNR and CDR2 is FQNEAQ in the germline V gene (reference sequence). The CDR3 runs 14 residues. DNA of the CDR3: TGTGCCAGCAGCACTTGGGGCGGGACAAATGGCTACACCTTC. Translation: CASSTWGGTNGYTF.

The chain is built from TRBV5-8 and TRBJ2-7, with no clear D. The CDR3 consists of 13 residues. The ends were cut back, 7 bases at V and 1 base at J, with 12 bases in the middle. CDR1 and CDR2 from the germline V gene are SGHTS and YDEGEE. The CDR3 DNA sequence: TGTGCCAGCGTTTACTGGCCATCCTACGAGCAGTACTTC. Translating it yields CASVYWPSYEQYF.

The J gene is TRBJ2-7, the V gene TRBV6-6; possibly TRBD2 for D (6 bases). Germline V lookup: CDR1 MNHNY, CDR2 SVGAGI (reference sequence). With 6 bases removed from V and 1 base from J, the gap between germline ends came to 19 bases. The CDR3 contains 16 residues. For the CDR3, the DNA is TGTGCCAGCAGCCCCGGGACTGCCCGCCATTCCTACGAGCAGTACTTC. Residues: CASSPGTARHSYEQYF.

The chain couples TRBV2 to TRBJ1-1; D may be TRBD1 (5 bases). Germline CDR1 reads SNHLY; CDR2 reads FYNNEI. The germline V and J ends were trimmed by 1 base and 4 bases, with 16 bases remaining between them. The CDR3 is 16 amino acids. CDR3 bases: TGTGCCAGCAGTGAAGGCGGCAGGGTAGGAAGCACTGAAGCTTTCTTT. Residues: CASSEGGRVGSTEAFF.

The CDR3 protein is CASSQGTLHANTGELFF. CDR3 in DNA: TGCGCCAGCAGCCAAGGGACTTTACATGCGAACACCGGGGAGCTGTTTTTT. The rearrangement joins TRBV4-1 to TRBJ2-2; a possible D gene is TRBD2 (5 bases). The V end was cut by 1 base, the J end by 0 bases, with 12 bases between. Germline V gene data show CDR1 as MGHRA and CDR2 as YSYEKL. This CDR3 has 17 amino acids.

The CDR3 loop is CASSHMGRLEAFF. The CDR3 DNA sequence: TGTGCCAGCAGCCATATGGGGCGGCTTGAAGCTTTCTTT. The rearrangement uses TRBV7-8 and TRBJ1-1; D may be TRBD1 (5 bases). Deletions cut 5 bases from V and 7 bases from J, with 14 bases between. CDR3 length: 13 amino acids. The germline V gene has CDR1 SGHVS and CDR2 FQNEAQ.

Only one count was recorded for this clone. The V gene is TRBV28, the J gene TRBJ1-1, with 11 bases aligning to TRBD1. The V gene's germline CDR1 is MDHEN and CDR2 SYDVKM. CDR3 length equals 16 residues. The V gene end was trimmed by 5 bases and the J gene end by 0 bases; junction bases not matched to a gene: 5. The CDR3 DNA reads as TGTGCCAGCAGTCTTCCGGGACAGGGGGTGAACACTGAAGCTTTCTTT. Amino acid sequence: CASSLPGQGVNTEAFF.

V is TRBV20-1 and J is TRBJ1-2; D may be TRBD1 (6 bases). CDR3 length equals 17 residues. Germline V gene sequence: CDR1 DFQATT, CDR2 SNEGSKA (reference sequence). Trimming cost V 3 bases and J 4 bases, with 24 bases left between them. The CDR3: CSASVISRDTKAYGYTF. As DNA, the CDR3 is TGCAGTGCTAGTGTTATCTCCCGGGACACCAAGGCCTATGGCTACACCTTC.

The chain is built from TRBV6-4 and TRBJ2-1, with D possibly being TRBD1 (6 bases). From germline, CDR1 is MRHNA and CDR2 SNTAGT. V shed 5 bases and J shed 7 bases, with 18 bases lying between them. CDR3 size: 15 residues. The CDR3 loop reads CASSPGHPTGNEQFF. CDR3 bases: TGTGCCAGCAGTCCGGGACACCCCACGGGGAATGAGCAGTTCTTC.

The genes are TRBV6-5 and TRBJ1-5; 10 bases align to TRBD1. The CDR3 is 15 amino acids. Germline V CDR1 and CDR2: MNHEY, SVGAGI. Unmatched junction bases numbered 2, after V lost 6 bases and J lost 0 bases. In DNA, the CDR3 is TGTGCCAGCAGGAGACAGGGGGCTAGCAATCAGCCCCAGCATTTT. Its protein product is CASRRQGASNQPQHF.

V and J are TRBV7-6 and TRBJ1-1; 7 bases align to TRBD1. J lost 1 base, V lost 5 bases, and 10 bases had no gene match. This CDR3 spans 16 amino acids. Germline loops: CDR1 SGHVS, CDR2 FNYEAQ. For the CDR3, the DNA is TGTGCCAGCAGCCGTCCCCCCGGGACAGAGAACACTGAAGCTTTCTTT. It encodes CASSRPPGTENTEAFF.

Here the CDR3 DNA reads TGTGCCAGCAGCAAAGAGCGAGCCCATGAGGGGCTGTGTCAGCCCCAGCATTTT. Translating it yields CASSKERAHEGLCQPQHF. This chain joins TRBV21-1 and TRBJ1-5. TRBV21-1 is tagged as a pseudogene. The CDR3 spans 18 residues.

The V and J genes are TRBV3-1 (or the pseudogene TRBV3-2) and TRBJ2-3, with D uncertain. Germline loops: CDR1 LGHDT, CDR2 YNNKEL (reference sequence). V was trimmed by 4 bases and J by 8 bases, leaving 10 bases between them. The length of the CDR3 is 12 residues. The CDR3 here is CASSRREATQYF. CDR3 nucleotides: TGTGCCAGCAGCCGCCGAGAAGCTACGCAGTATTTT.

In this sample, this clone turned up a few times. The V call is TRBV4-1, the J call TRBJ1-6; the D is unclear. The CDR3 totals 13 residues. V was clipped by 0 bases and J by 10 bases, with 7 bases between them. CDR1 and CDR2 from the germline V gene are MGHRA and YSYEKL. The CDR3 nucleotides are TGCGCCAGCAGCCAAGATACTGGATCACCCCTCCACTTT. This encodes CASSQDTGSPLHF.

V and J are TRBV3-1 (or the pseudogene TRBV3-2) and TRBJ2-7; TRBD1 aligns across 9 bases. The junction had 10 bases not matched to a gene; V was cut back by 6 bases and J by 13 bases. The CDR3 consists of 12 residues. Germline CDR1 is LGHDT and CDR2 is YNNKEL (reference sequence). The CDR3 DNA follows: TGTGCCAGCAGTGATGCCGGGACAGGGAACTACTTC. Protein: CASSDAGTGNYF.